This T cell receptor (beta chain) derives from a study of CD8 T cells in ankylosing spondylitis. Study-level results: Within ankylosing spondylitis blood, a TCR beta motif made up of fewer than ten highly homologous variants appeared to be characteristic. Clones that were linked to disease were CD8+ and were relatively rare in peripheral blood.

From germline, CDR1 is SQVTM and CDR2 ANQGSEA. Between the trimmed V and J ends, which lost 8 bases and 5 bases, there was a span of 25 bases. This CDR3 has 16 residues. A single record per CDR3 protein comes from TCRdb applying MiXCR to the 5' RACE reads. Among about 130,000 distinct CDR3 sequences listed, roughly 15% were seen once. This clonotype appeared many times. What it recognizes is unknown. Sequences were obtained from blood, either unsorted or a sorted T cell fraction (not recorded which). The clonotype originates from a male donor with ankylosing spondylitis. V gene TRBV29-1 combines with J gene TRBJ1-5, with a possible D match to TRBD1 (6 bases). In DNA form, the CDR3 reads TGCAGCCCACTTCAAAAGGGGGGGGGAGGCGATCAGCCCCAGCATTTT. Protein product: CSPLQKGGGGDQPQHF.